The T cell receptor beta chain under discussion was sequenced for a study of blood T cell repertoires in COVID-19 (dated by TCRdb to 2020 to 2021). In the study overall: The collaborator samples originated in the United States, Italy and Spain and spanned the acute and convalescent phases of COVID-19. The material from the prospective study consisted of cDNA or gDNA derived from T cells, B-cell-depleted T cells, or PBMCs. Deeply sampled blood TCRbeta repertoires from subjects exposed to, actively infected with, or recovered from COVID-19 were included in the dataset. The repertoires were released in a freely available public database meant as a resource for research on the immune response to SARS-CoV-2. The samples were drawn from the first 160 participants of the ongoing ImmuneRACE study and from roughly 1,300 subjects provided by 6 global collaborators. Nearly every sample came with metadata listing a de-identified subject ID, COVID-19 status, age in years and sex. Where HLA class I and class II types were available, the types were taken from metadata supplied by the sample provider, not from assay-based typing.

TCRbeta CDR3 regions were amplified from genomic DNA by means of the immunoSEQ Assay, a bias-controlled multiplex PCR. The paper's processing steps were these. The number of nucleated cells in each sample was estimated by amplification of reference gene primers within the assay. To quantify the absolute abundance of each unique TCRbeta CDR3 rearrangement, sequence reads were collapsed and filtered. For each sample, productive Simpson clonality was calculated by taking the square root of Simpson's diversity index across productive rearrangements. TCRdb obtained this table from immuneACCESS and retained in-frame rearrangements with V and J assigned. These tables miss some clones; where compared with another copy, unresolved V genes account for less than half of the shortfall, and the remainder is unexplained. For V, J and clone size, that table is used; D and trimming come from the DNA. Here the sample has around 100,000 clones; roughly 85% occur a single time. Approximately 1.5% of the sample goes to the ten largest clones.

V has 7 bases trimmed and J has 4 bases trimmed; junction bases matching no gene number 13. Per the germline V gene, MDHEN is the CDR1 and SYDVKM is the CDR2. Spanning cysteine to phenylalanine, the CDR3 consists of 16 amino acids. Of all the DNA, just the CDR3 is kept, 48 bases in frame from base 1. Collaborating institutions collected whole blood in K2EDTA tubes following their own protocols. For TCRbeta analysis, collaborators shipped samples as frozen whole blood, isolated PBMCs, or DNA extracted from either of those sample types. The paper's findings and limits, for the study overall: The amount of clinical and demographic metadata varied by source and participant and was provided uncurated.

Comment on this clone: The antigen it recognizes is unknown. One base away there is no much larger clone; base qualities are not given.

Sequenced material: peripheral blood. This TCR was sampled from a man between 40 and 49 years old with acute or convalescent COVID-19. The chain was built from TRBV28 and TRBJ1-5, and 7 bases in between align with TRBD1. The CDR3 reads as follows: CASIARGTVSNQPQHF. The DNA sequence is given as TGTGCCAGCATTGCGAGAGGGACAGTTTCAAATCAGCCCCAGCATTTT.